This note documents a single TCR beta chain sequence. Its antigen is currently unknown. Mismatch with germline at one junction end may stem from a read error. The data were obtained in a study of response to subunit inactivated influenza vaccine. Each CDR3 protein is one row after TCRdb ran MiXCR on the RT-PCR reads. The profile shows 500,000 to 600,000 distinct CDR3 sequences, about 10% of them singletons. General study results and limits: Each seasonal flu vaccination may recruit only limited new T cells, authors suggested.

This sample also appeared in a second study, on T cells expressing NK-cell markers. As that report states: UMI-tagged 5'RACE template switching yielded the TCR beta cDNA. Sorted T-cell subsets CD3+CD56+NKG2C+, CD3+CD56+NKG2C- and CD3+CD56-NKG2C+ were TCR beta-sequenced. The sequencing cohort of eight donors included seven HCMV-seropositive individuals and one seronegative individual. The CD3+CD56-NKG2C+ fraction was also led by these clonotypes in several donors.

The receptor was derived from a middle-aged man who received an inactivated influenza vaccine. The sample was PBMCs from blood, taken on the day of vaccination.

The CDR3 spells CASRPSYDVDPDF. The CDR3 bases are TGTGCCAGCAGGCCTTCTTACGACGTTGACCCAGACTTC. This chain joins TRBV6-2 or TRBV6-3 and TRBJ1-2, with D uncertain. The CDR3 totals 13 residues. CDR1 MNHEY and CDR2 SVGEGT come from the germline V gene.